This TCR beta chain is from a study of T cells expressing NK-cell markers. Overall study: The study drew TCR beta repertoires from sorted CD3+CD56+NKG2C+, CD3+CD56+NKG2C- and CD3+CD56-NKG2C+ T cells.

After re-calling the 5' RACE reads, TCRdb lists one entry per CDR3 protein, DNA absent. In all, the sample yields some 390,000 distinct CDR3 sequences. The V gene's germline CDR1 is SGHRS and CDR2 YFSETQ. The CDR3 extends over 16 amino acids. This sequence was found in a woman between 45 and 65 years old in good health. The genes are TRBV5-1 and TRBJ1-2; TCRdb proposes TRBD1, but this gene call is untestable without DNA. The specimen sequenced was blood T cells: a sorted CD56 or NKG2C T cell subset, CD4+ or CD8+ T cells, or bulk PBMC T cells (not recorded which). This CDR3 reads CASSRGTGGSNYGYTF. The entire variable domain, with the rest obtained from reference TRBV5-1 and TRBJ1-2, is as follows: KAGVTQTPRYLIKTRGQQVTLSCSPISGHRSVSWYQQTPGQGLQFLFEYFSETQRNKGNFPGRFSGRQFSNSRSEMNVSTLELGDSALYLCASSRGTGGSNYGYTFGSGTRLTVV.